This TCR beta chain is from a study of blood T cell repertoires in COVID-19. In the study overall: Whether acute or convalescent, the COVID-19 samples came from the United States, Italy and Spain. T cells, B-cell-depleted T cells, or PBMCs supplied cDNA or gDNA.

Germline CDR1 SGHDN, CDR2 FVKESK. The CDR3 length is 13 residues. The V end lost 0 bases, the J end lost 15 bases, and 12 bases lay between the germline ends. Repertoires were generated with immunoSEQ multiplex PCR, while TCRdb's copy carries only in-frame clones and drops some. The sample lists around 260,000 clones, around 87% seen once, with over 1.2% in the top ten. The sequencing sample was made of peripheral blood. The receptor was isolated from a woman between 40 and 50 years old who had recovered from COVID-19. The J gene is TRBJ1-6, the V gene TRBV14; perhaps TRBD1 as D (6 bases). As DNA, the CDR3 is TGTGCCAGCAGCCAAGAGGGGGCCCGGGGCCTCCACTTT. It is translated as CASSQEGARGLHF.